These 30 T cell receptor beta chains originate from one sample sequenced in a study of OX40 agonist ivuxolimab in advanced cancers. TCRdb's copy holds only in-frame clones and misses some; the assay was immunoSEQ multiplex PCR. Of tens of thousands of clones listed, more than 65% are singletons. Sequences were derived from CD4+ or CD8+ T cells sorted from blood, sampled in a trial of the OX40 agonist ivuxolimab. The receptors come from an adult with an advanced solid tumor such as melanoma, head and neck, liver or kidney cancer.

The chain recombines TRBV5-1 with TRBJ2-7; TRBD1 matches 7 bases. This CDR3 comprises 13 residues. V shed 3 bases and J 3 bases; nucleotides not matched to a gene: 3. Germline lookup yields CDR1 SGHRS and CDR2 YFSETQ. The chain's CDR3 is CASSSGQSYEQYF. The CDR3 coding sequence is TGCGCCAGCAGCTCGGGACAGAGCTACGAGCAGTACTTC.

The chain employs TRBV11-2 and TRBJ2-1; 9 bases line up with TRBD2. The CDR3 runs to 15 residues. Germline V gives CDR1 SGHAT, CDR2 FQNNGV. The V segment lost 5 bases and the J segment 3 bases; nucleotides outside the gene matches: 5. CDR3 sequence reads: CASSRSGGSYNEQFF. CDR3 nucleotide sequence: TGTGCCAGCAGCCGTAGCGGGGGCAGCTACAATGAGCAGTTCTTC.

The CDR3 region is CAISTGTSGGNNEQFF. As DNA, the CDR3 is TGTGCCATCAGCACCGGGACTAGCGGGGGTAACAATGAGCAGTTCTTC. The rearrangement uses TRBV10-3 and TRBJ2-1; TRBD2 matches 14 bases. V shed 6 bases, J shed 5 bases, and the junction held 6 bases outside the gene matches. The CDR3 contains 16 residues. Germline CDR1 and CDR2: ENHRY and SYGVKD.

In DNA form, the CDR3 reads TGCGCCAGCAGCTTGAGTCTCGCGGGGGCCTCGTCAGATACGCAGTATTTT. This gives the protein CASSLSLAGASSDTQYF. V gene TRBV5-1 combines with J gene TRBJ2-3; the D gene is possibly TRBD2 (7 bases). V lost 1 base, J lost 4 bases, and 19 bases lay in between. The CDR3 consists of 17 residues. CDR1 and CDR2 from the germline V gene are SGHRS and YFSETQ.

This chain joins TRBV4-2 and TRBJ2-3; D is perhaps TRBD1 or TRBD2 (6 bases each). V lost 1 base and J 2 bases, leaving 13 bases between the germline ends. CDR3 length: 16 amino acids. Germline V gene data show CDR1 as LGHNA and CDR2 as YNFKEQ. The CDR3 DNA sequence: TGTGCCAGCAGCCAAGGGGGGCCTAGCGCCACAGATACGCAGTATTTT. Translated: CASSQGGPSATDTQYF.

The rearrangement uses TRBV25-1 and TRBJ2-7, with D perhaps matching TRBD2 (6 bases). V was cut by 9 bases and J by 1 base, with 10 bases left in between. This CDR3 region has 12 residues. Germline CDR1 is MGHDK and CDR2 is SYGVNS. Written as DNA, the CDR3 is TGTGCCAGTAGCGGTGGGTCCTACGAGCAGTACTTC. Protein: CASSGGSYEQYF.

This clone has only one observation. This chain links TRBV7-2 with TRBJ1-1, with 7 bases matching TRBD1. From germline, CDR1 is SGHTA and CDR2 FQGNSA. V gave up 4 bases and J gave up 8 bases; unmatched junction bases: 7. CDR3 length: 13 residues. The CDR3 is CASSYTGVIEAFF. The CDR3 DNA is TGTGCCAGCAGCTATACAGGGGTGATCGAAGCTTTCTTT.

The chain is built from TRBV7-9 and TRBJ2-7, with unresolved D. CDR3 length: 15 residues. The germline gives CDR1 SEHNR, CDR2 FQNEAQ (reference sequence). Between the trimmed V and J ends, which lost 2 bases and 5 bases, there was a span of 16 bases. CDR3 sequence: CASSLTVFGPHEQYF. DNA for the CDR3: TGTGCCAGCAGCTTAACGGTGTTCGGCCCCCACGAGCAGTACTTC.

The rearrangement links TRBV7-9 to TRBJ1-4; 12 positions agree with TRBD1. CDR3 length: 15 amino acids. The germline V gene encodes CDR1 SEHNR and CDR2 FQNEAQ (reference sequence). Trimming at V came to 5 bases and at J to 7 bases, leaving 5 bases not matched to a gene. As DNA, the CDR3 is TGTGCCAGCAGCCCCGGGACAGGGGGCGTTGAAAAACTGTTTTTT. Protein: CASSPGTGGVEKLFF.

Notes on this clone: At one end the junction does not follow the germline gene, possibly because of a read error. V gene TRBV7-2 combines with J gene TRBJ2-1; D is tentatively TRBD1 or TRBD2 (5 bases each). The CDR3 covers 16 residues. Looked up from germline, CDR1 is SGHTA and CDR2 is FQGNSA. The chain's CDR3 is CASTLSGTSSYNEQFF. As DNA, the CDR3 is TGTGCCAGCACCTTATCCGGGACCAGCTCCTACAATGAGCAGTTCTTC.

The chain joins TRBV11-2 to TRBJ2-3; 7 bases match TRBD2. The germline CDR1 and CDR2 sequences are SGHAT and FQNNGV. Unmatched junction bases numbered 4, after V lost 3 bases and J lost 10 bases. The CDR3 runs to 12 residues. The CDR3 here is CASSFRGEAQYF. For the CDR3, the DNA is TGTGCCAGCAGCTTCCGGGGGGAGGCGCAGTATTTT.

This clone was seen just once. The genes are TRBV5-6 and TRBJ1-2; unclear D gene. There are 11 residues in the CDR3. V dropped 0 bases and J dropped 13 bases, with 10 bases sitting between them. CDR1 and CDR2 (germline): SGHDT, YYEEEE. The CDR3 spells CASSLVGKFTF. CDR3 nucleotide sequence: TGTGCCAGCAGCTTGGTGGGCAAGTTCACCTTC.

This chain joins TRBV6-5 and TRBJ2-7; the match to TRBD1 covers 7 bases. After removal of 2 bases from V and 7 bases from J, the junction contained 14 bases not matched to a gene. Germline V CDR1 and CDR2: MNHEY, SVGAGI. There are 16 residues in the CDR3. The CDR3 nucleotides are TGTGCCAGCAGTTACACGCAAAGGACAGGATTGAGGGAGCAGTACTTC. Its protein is CASSYTQRTGLREQYF.

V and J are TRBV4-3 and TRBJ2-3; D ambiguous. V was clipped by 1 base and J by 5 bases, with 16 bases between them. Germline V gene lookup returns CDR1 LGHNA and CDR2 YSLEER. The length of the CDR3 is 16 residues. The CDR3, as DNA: TGCGCCAGCAGCCAAGGAGTGGACCCCAAGATAGATACGCAGTATTTT. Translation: CASSQGVDPKIDTQYF.

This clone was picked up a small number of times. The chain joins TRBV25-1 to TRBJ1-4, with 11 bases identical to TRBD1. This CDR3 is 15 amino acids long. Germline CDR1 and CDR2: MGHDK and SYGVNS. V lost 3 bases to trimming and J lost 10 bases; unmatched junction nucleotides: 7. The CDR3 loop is CASSDRGQGGAKLFF. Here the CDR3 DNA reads TGTGCCAGCAGTGACCGGGGACAGGGGGGAGCAAAACTGTTTTTT.

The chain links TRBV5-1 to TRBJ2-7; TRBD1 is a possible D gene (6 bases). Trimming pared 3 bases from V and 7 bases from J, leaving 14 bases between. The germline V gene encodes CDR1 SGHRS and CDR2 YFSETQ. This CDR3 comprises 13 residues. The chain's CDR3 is CASSYQTGLEQYF. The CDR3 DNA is TGCGCCAGCAGCTACCAAACAGGGCTAGAGCAGTACTTC.

CDR3 sequence (DNA): TGTGCCAGCAGCCGACTAGGGGGGGAGACCCAGTACTTC. It is translated as CASSRLGGETQYF. V gene TRBV7-2 combines with J gene TRBJ2-5, with D perhaps matching TRBD1 or TRBD2 (6 bases each). In germline, CDR1 is SGHTA, CDR2 FQGNSA. CDR3 length equals 13 residues. V lost 5 bases, J lost 5 bases, and 12 bases lay in between.

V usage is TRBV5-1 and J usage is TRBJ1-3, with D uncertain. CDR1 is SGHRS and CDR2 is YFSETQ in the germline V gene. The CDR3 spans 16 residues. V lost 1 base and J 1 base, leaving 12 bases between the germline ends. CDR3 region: CASSLTRRSSGNTIYF. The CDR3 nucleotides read TGCGCCAGCAGCTTGACAAGGAGAAGTTCTGGAAACACCATATATTTT.

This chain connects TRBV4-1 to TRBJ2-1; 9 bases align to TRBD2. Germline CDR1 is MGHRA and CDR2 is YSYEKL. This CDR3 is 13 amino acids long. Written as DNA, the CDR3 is TGCGCGGCGGCTGCGGGGGGGGGCGATGAGCAGTTCTTC. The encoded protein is CAAAAGGGDEQFF.

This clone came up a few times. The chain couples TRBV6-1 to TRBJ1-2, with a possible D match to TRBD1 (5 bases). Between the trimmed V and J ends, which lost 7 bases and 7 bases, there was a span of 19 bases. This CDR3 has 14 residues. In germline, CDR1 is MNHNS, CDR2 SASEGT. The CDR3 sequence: CASTTRGQGGGYTF. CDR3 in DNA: TGTGCCAGCACTACGCGAGGGCAGGGAGGTGGCTACACCTTC.

The CDR3 loop is CASSIAGDSGNTIYF. Written as DNA, the CDR3 is TGTGCCAGTAGTATAGCGGGGGACTCTGGAAACACCATATATTTT. The chain recombines TRBV19 with TRBJ1-3; TRBD1 might be the D (5 bases). With 1 base removed from V and 0 bases from J, the gap between germline ends came to 7 bases. CDR3 size: 15 residues. CDR1 and CDR2 from the germline V gene are LNHDA and SQIVND (reference sequence).

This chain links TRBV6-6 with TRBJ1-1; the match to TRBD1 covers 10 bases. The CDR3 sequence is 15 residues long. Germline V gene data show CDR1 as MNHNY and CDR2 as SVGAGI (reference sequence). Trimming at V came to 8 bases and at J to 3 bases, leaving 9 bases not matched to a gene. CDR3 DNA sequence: TGTGCCAGCTCCGACGTCGGGACAGGGGACACTGAAGCTTTCTTT. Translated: CASSDVGTGDTEAFF.

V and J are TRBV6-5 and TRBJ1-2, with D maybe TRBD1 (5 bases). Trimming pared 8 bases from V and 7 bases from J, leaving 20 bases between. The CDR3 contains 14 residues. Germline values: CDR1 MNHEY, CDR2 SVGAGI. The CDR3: CASGNVGGAFGYTF. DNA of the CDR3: TGTGCCAGCGGAAATGTTGGAGGGGCGTTTGGCTACACCTTC.

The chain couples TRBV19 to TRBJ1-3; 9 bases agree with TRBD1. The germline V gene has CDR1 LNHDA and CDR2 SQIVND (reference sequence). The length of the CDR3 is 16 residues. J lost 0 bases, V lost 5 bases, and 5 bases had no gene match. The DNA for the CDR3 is TGTGCCAGTAGTGGACAGGGGCGAAGCTCTGGAAACACCATATATTTT. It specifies CASSGQGRSSGNTIYF.

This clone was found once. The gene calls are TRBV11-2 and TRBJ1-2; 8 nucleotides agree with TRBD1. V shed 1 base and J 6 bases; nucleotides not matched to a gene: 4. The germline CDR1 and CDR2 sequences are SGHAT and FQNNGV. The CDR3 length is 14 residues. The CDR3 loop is CASSLGRGRDGYTF. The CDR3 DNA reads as TGTGCCAGCAGCTTAGGCAGGGGGCGGGATGGCTACACCTTC.

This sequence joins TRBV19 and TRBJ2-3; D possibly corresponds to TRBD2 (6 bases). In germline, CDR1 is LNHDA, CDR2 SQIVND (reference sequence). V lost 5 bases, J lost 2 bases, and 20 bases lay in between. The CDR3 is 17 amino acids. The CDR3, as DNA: TGTGCCAGTAGTTATATCCGGCAGGGAGGCCCCACAGATACGCAGTATTTT. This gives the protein CASSYIRQGGPTDTQYF.

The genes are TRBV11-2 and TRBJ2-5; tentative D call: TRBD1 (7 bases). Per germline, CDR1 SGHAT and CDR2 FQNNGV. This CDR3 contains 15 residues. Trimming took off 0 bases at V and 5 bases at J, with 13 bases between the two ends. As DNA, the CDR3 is TGTGCCAGCAGCTTAGATCGTGCAGGGGGGGAGACCCAGTACTTC. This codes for CASSLDRAGGETQYF.

The CDR3 loop reads CSVEAYRAGRYGYTF. The CDR3 coding sequence is TGCAGCGTTGAAGCCTACAGGGCAGGGCGGTATGGCTACACCTTC. V and J are TRBV29-1 and TRBJ1-2; maybe TRBD1 (6 bases). The CDR3 covers 15 residues. The V end lost 1 base, the J end lost 5 bases, and 17 bases lay between the germline ends. Germline values: CDR1 SQVTM, CDR2 ANQGSEA.

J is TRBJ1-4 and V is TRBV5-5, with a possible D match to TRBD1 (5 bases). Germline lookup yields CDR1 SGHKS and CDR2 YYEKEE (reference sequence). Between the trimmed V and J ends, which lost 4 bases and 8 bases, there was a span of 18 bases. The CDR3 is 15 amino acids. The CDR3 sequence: CASSARGVLTEKLFF. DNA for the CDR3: TGTGCCAGCAGCGCGCGAGGGGTTTTGACGGAAAAACTGTTTTTT. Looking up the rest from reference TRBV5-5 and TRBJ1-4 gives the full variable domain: DAGVTQSPTHLIKTRGQQVTLRCSPISGHKSVSWYQQVLGQGPQFIFQYYEKEERGRGNFPDRFSARQFPNYSSELNVNALLLGDSALYLCASSARGVLTEKLFFGSGTQLSVL.

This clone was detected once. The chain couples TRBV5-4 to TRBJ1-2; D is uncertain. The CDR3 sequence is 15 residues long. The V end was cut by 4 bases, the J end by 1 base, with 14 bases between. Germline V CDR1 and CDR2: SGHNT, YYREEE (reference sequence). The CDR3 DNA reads TGTGCCAGCAGCCCTCGGGCGGGCGGTAACTATGGCTACACCTTC. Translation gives CASSPRAGGNYGYTF.